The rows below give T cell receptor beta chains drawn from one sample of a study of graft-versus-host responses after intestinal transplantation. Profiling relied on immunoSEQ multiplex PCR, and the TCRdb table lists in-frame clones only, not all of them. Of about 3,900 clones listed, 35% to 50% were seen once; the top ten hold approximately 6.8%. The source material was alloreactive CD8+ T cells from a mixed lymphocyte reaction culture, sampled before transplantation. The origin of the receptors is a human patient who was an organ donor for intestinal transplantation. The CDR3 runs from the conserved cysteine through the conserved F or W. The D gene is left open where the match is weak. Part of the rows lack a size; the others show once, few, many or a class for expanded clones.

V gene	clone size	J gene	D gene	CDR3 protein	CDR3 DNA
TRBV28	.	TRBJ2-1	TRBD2	CASGGGGTSNEQFF	TGTGCCAGCGGCGGGGGGGGGACATCCAATGAGCAGTTCTTC
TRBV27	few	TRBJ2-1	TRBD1	CASSLIPADRAMFF	TGTGCCAGCAGTCTCATCCCTGCGGACAGGGCTATGTTCTTC
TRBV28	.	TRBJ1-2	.	CASSLRGTNYGYTF	TGTGCCAGCAGTTTAAGAGGCACTAACTATGGCTACACCTTC
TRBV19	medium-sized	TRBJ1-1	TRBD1	CATVGGGTNTEAFF	TGTGCCACCGTAGGGGGCGGGACAAACACTGAAGCTTTCTTT
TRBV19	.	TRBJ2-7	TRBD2	CASSIFGTSGTYEQYF	TGTGCCAGTAGTATATTTGGGACTAGCGGGACATACGAGCAGTACTTC
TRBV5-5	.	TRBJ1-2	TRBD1	CASSLALGQGYGYTF	TGTGCCAGCAGCTTGGCCTTGGGACAGGGCTATGGCTACACCTTC
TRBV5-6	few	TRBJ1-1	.	CASSLVGGAAEAFF	TGTGCCAGCAGCTTGGTGGGGGGGGCGGCTGAAGCTTTCTTT
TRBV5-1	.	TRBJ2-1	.	CASSFWRRSSYNEQFF	TGCGCCAGCAGCTTTTGGCGTCGGAGCTCCTACAATGAGCAGTTCTTC
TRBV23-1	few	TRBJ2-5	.	CASRHRGVYQETQYF	TGCGCCAGCAGACACCGCGGGGTGTACCAAGAGACCCAGTACTTC
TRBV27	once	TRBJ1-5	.	CASSLGRTIGSNQPQHF	TGTGCCAGCAGTTTGGGGCGGACGATAGGGAGCAATCAGCCCCAGCATTTT
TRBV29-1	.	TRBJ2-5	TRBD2	CSGDGLAGEGGEETQYF	TGCAGTGGAGACGGACTAGCGGGAGAGGGTGGGGAAGAGACCCAGTACTTC
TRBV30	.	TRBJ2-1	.	CAWSWLPYNEQFF	TGTGCCTGGAGCTGGCTTCCCTACAATGAGCAGTTCTTC
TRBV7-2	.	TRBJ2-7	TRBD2	CASSLGLGAYEQYF	TGTGCCAGCAGCCTAGGACTAGGGGCCTACGAGCAGTACTTC
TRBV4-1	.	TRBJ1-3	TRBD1	CASSQSGTGQGAGNTIYF	TGCGCCAGCAGCCAGTCCGGGACAGGCCAAGGGGCTGGAAACACCATATATTTT
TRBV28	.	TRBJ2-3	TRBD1	CASSLWTGGRDTQYF	TGTGCCAGCAGTTTATGGACAGGGGGCAGAGATACGCAGTATTTT
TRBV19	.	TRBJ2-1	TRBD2	CASSLRLAGELYNEQFF	TGTGCCAGTAGTCTTCGACTAGCGGGAGAACTTTACAATGAGCAGTTCTTC
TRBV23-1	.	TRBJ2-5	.	CASTIKKEIQETQYF	TGCGCCAGCACAATCAAAAAGGAGATCCAAGAGACCCAGTACTTC
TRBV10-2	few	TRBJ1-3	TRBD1	CASRRGREGNTIYF	TGCGCCAGCAGAAGGGGGCGAGAAGGAAACACCATATATTTT
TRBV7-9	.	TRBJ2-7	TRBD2	CASSLVTSVSYEQYF	TGTGCCAGCAGCTTAGTTACTAGCGTCTCCTACGAGCAGTACTTC
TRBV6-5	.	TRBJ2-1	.	CASSLARYNEQFF	TGTGCCAGCAGTTTAGCTAGATACAATGAGCAGTTCTTC
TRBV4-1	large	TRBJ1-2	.	CASSQVGGIYGYTF	TGCGCCAGCAGCCAAGTGGGGGGTATCTATGGCTACACCTTC
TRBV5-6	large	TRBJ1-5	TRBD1	CASSTRTGWNQPQHF	TGTGCCAGCAGCACTAGGACAGGGTGGAATCAGCCCCAGCATTTT
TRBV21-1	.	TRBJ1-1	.	CASTMVILTGHTEAFF	TGTGCCAGCACCATGGTTATCTTAACAGGGCACACTGAAGCTTTCTTT
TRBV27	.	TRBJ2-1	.	CASSLRGNYNEQFF	TGTGCCAGCAGTTTAAGGGGGAACTACAATGAGCAGTTCTTC
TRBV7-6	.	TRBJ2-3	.	CASSLGAGAVDTQYF	TGTGCCAGCAGCTTAGGGGCAGGGGCAGTAGATACGCAGTATTTT
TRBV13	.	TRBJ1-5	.	CASSSPGYNQPQHF	TGTGCCAGCAGCTCGCCGGGGTACAATCAGCCCCAGCATTTT
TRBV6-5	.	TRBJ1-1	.	CASSYQGNTEAFF	TGTGCCAGCAGTTACCAGGGGAACACTGAAGCTTTCTTT
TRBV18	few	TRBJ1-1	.	CASSPTQGNTEAFF	TGTGCCAGCTCACCAACACAGGGGAACACTGAAGCTTTCTTT
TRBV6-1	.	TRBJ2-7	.	CASMDSPYEQYF	TGTGCCAGCATGGACAGCCCCTACGAGCAGTACTTC
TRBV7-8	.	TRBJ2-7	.	CASSTETAYEQYF	TGTGCCAGCAGCACGGAGACAGCCTACGAGCAGTACTTC
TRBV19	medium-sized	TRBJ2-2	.	CASSIGGLGELFF	TGTGCCAGTAGTATAGGGGGACTCGGGGAGCTGTTTTTT
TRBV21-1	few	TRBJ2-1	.	CASSKVWRLADYNEQFF	TGTGCCAGCAGCAAAGTTTGGAGGCTAGCAGATTACAATGAGCAGTTCTTC
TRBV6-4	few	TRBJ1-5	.	CASSDWPGRPQHF	TGTGCCAGCAGTGATTGGCCCGGGAGGCCCCAGCATTTT
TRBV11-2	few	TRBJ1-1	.	CASSSFPKETTEAFF	TGTGCCAGCAGTAGCTTCCCCAAGGAGACCACTGAAGCTTTCTTT
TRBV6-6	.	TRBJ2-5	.	CASSLQGGETQYF	TGTGCCAGCAGTCTCCAGGGGGGAGAGACCCAGTACTTC
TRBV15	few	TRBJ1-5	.	CATSRDPGPYQPQHF	TGTGCCACCAGCAGAGATCCAGGCCCATATCAGCCCCAGCATTTT
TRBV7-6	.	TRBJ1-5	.	CASSSPPKGQGLQPQHF	TGTGCCAGCAGCTCACCCCCCAAAGGGCAGGGGCTCCAGCCCCAGCATTTT
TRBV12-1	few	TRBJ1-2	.	CASSFKTPNNYGYTF	TGTGCCAGCAGCTTTAAAACTCCTAACAACTATGGCTACACCTTC
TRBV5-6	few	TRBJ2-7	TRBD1	CASSLRGGDYEQYF	TGTGCCAGCAGCTTGCGAGGGGGCGATTACGAGCAGTACTTC
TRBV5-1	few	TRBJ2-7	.	CASSLGPTYEQYF	TGCGCCAGCAGCCTTGGGCCTACCTACGAGCAGTACTTC
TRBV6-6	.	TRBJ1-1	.	CASSSPPLHRNTEAFF	TGTGCCAGCAGTTCTCCTCCTCTCCACAGGAACACTGAAGCTTTCTTT
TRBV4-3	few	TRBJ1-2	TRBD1	CASSQDTGVSYTF	TGCGCCAGCAGCCAAGATACAGGGGTTAGCTACACCTTC
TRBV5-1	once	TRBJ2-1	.	CASSALRTADNEQFF	TGCGCCAGCAGCGCTTTGCGGACAGCCGACAATGAGCAGTTCTTC
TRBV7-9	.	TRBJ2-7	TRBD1	CASPPGQGPTAYEQYF	TGTGCCAGCCCCCCGGGACAGGGTCCAACGGCTTACGAGCAGTACTTC
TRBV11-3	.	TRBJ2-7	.	CANCWEQYF	TGTGCCAACTGCTGGGAGCAGTACTTC